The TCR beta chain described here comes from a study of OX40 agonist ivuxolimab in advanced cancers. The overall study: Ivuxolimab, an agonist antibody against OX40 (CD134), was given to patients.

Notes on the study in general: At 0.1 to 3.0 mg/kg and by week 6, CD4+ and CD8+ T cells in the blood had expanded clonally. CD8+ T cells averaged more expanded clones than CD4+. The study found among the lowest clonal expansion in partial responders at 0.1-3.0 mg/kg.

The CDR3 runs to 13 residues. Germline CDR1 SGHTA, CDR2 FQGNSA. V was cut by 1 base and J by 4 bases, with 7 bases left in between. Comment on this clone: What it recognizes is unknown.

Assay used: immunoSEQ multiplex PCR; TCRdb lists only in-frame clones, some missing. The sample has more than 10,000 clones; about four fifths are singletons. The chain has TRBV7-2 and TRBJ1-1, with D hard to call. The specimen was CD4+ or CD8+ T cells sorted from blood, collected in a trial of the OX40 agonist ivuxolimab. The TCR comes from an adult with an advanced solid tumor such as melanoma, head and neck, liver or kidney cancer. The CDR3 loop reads CASSLVSPTEAFF. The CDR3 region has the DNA TGTGCCAGCAGCTTAGTGTCACCCACTGAAGCTTTCTTT.